What follows is one T cell receptor beta chain and its context. Its target is unknown. Sorting defined conventional CD4 T cells as CD4+CD127+. Healthy unrelated donors supplied the control samples. The data originate from a study of B cell selection in AIRE deficiency. V shed 7 bases and J 1 base; nucleotides not matched to a gene: 4. CDR3 length equals 15 residues. Germline V gene lookup returns CDR1 SNHLY and CDR2 FYNNEI. The data were produced by immunoSEQ multiplex PCR, yet TCRdb's version contains in-frame clones alone and is incomplete. The sample gives approximately 25,000 clones, around 95% of which show up once; 0.2% to 0.3% is in the top ten. Broader study findings: Only TCRbeta was sequenced; roughly two fifths of shared healthy Treg sequences appeared in Tconv. In TCRBV usage, CDR3 length and diversity, patient Tconv and Treg cells matched healthy donors. Shorter CDR3s marked shared Treg sequences, biased toward few non-templated insertions.

V gene TRBV2 combines with J gene TRBJ2-3; 11 nucleotides line up with TRBD1. The TCR originated in a human donor in good health. Specimen: CD4+CD127+ conventional T cells sorted from PBMCs. CDR3 in amino acids: CASTLGQGGTDTQYF. The DNA for the CDR3 is TGTGCCAGCACTTTGGGACAGGGGGGCACAGATACGCAGTATTTT.